This T cell receptor (beta chain) appears in the sequencing data of a study of T cells in Graves' hyperthyroidism and ophthalmopathy. TCR beta CDR3 sequences were amplified from RNA transcripts. HTBI primers were employed in a first-round RT-PCR of the TCR CDR3. TCRdb independently ran MiXCR on the multiplex PCR reads; one entry per CDR3 protein. The sample shows around 760,000 distinct CDR3 sequences, about a third of them seen only once. This CDR3 is 13 amino acids long. The ends lost 5 bases at V and 2 bases at J; junction bases unmatched: 2. Germline CDR1 is SGHNT and CDR2 is YENEEA. This clonotype was picked up many times.

The sequence derives from a woman in her thirties or forties with Graves' hyperthyroidism. This chain uses TRBV11-3 with TRBJ2-5, with 7 nucleotides matching TRBD2. Input material: blood. The CDR3 bases are TGTGCCAGCAGCGGACTAGATCAAGAGACCCAGTACTTC. Its protein is CASSGLDQETQYF.